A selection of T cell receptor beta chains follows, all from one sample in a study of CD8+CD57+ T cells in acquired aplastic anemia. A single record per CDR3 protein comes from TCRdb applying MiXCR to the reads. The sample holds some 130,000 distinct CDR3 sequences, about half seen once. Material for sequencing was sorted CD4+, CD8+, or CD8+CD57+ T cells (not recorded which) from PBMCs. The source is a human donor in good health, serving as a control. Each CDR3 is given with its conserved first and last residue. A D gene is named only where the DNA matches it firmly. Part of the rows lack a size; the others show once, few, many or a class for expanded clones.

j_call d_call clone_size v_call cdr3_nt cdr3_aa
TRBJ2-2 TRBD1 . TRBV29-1 TGCAGCGCCTCCGGGACAGGGGGAGCCGGGGAGCTGTTTTTT CSASGTGGAGELFF
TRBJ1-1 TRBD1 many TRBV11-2 TGTGCCAGCAGCACCCCCGGGGCAGGGGGCGTGAGGTTTAGGTTTGGCACTGAAGCTTTCTTT CASSTPGAGGVRFRFGTEAFF
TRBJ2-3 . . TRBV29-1 TGCAGCGCTGGGGTTTTCACGAATACGCAGTATTTT CSAGVFTNTQYF
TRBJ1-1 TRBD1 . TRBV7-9 TGTGCCAGCAGCTTAGGTTGGGACAGAGGTGAAGCTTTCTTT CASSLGWDRGEAFF
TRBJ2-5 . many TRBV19 TGTGCCAGTAGTGTTTTGCGGGGGACCCAGTACTTC CASSVLRGTQYF
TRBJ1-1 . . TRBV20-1 TGCAGTGCTAAAGAACCGAAGGCTCTAAGAGCTGAAGCTTTCTTT CSAKEPKALRAEAFF
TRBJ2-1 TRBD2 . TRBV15 TGTGCCACCAGCAGAGATTCTTTTCGGGGGGGCCAGACGGAGCAGTTCTTC CATSRDSFRGGQTEQFF
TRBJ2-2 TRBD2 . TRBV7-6 TGTGCCAGCAGCTTAGCGCGGAGCGGGGAGTACACCGGGGAGCTGTTTTTT CASSLARSGEYTGELFF
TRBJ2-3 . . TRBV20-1 TGCAGTGCTAGTACGGGCACTAGCACAGATACGCAGTATTTT CSASTGTSTDTQYF
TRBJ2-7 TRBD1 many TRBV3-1 TGTGCCAGCAGCCAAGGGACAGGGAGCGAGCAGTACTTC CASSQGTGSEQYF
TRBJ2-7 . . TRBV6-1 TGTGCCAGCCGTAGAGGGGGGGAGCAGTACTTC CASRRGGEQYF
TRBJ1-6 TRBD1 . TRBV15 TGTGCCACCAGCAGGGGGACAGGGTACGGGTCACCCCTCCACTTT CATSRGTGYGSPLHF
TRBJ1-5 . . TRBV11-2 TGTGCCAGCAGCTCCCATGGAGGGGGGGGCCGTCAGCCCCAGCATTTT CASSSHGGGGRQPQHF
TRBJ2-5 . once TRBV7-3 TGTGCCAGCAGCTTAATGGCGGGAGAGACCCAGTACTTC CASSLMAGETQYF
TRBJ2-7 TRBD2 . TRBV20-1 TGCAGTGCTAGCCTTGTAGCGGGGGGCCCTAGCTCCTACGAGCAGTACTTC CSASLVAGGPSSYEQYF
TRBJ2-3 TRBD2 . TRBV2 TGTGCCAGCAGTGAGCGGGGGGCCACAGATACGCAGTATTTT CASSERGATDTQYF
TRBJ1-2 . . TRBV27 TGTGCCAGCAGCCCGACGCCAGGGAGTGACTATGGCTACACCTTC CASSPTPGSDYGYTF
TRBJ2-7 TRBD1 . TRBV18 TGTGCCAGCTCACCACCGAGTGACAGGGGTAGATACGAGCAGTACTTC CASSPPSDRGRYEQYF
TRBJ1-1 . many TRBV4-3 TGCGCCAGCAGCCCGAACAATTCTCCAGGACAGCTATACACTGAAGCTTTCTTT CASSPNNSPGQLYTEAFF
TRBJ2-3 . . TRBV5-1 TGCGCCAGCAGCCAGTCCGGGACGGACACAGATACGCAGTATTTT CASSQSGTDTDTQYF
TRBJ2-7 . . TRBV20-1 TGCAGTGCTAGAGGACTAGAAGCTACCTACGAGCAGTACTTC CSARGLEATYEQYF
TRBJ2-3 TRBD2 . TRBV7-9 TGTGCCAGCAGTTGGACTAGCGGGGGGGCCGGCACAGATACGCAGTATTTT CASSWTSGGAGTDTQYF
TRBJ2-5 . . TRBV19 TGTGCCAGTAGTACCGCGGAGACCCAGTACTTC CASSTAETQYF
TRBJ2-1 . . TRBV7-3 TGTGCCAGCAGCCTTAGGCTAGCGGAGCAGTTCTTC CASSLRLAEQFF
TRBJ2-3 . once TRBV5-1 TGCGCCAGCAGCACGGACAGCACAGATACGCAGTATTTT CASSTDSTDTQYF
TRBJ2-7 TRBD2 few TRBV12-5 TGTGCTAGTGGTTTCGGGGGGTGGGAGTACTTC CASGFGGWEYF
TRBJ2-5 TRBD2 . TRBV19 TGTGCCAGTAGTTCCCGGACGGGGACTAGAGTAGAGACCCAGTACTTC CASSSRTGTRVETQYF
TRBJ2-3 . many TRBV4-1 TGCGCCAGCAGCCAAGGCCCTGACACAGATACGCAGTATTTT CASSQGPDTDTQYF
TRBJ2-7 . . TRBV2 TGTGCCAGCAGCCCCCGTGACACCGCCGAGCAGTACTTC CASSPRDTAEQYF
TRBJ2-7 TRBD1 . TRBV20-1 TGCAGTGCGATAGCCGGGACAGGGGTCGAGCAGTACTTC CSAIAGTGVEQYF
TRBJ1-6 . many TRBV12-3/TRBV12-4 TGTGCCAGCTCCCGAGAGGCTTATAATTCACCCCTCCACTTT CASSREAYNSPLHF
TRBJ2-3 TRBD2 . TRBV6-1 TGTGCCAGCAGTGCGGGGGGGACTAGCGGGGGGTTCACAGATACGCAGTATTTT CASSAGGTSGGFTDTQYF
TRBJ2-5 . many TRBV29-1 TGCAGCGGGGGGGGACAGTTGGAGACCCAGTACTTC CSGGGQLETQYF
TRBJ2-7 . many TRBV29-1 TGCAGCGCTTCCTCTGAATCCTACGAGCAGTACTTC CSASSESYEQYF
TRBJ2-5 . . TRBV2 TGTGCCAGCACTAAACGACAACCCCAAGAGACCCAGTACTTC CASTKRQPQETQYF
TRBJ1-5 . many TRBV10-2 TGCGCCAGCAGTGAGTGGGACGCGCGTCAGCCCCAGCATTTT CASSEWDARQPQHF
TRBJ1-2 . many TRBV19 TGTGCCAGTAGTACCCACATAACAGATATCTACACCTTC CASSTHITDIYTF
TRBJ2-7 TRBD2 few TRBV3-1 TGTGCCAGCAGCCAAGATGAATTAGCGGGAGCCTACGAGCAGTACTTC CASSQDELAGAYEQYF
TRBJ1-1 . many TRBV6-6 TGTGCCAGCAGTTACTCAACTTTAGGGAGATCTGAAGCTTTCTTT CASSYSTLGRSEAFF